This T cell receptor beta chain derives from a study of cytomegalovirus exposure and HLA in healthy donors. The study's findings and limits: TCR beta chains numbering 150 to 200 were designated cytomegalovirus-associated. DRB1 showed the most TCR associations and HLA-C the fewest in a later analysis, as rates varied by HLA locus. Per a later analysis, approximately 16,000 TCR beta sequences showed association with HLA alleles at 0.05 false discovery rate.

Trimming took off 6 bases at V and 8 bases at J, with 9 bases between the two ends. This CDR3 has 12 amino acids. The germline V gene encodes CDR1 SGHNT and CDR2 YYREEE (reference sequence). Vbeta (60) and Jbeta (13) primers were used in the PCR. Only in-frame clones appear in the TCRdb table, and some are missing; sequencing was by immunoSEQ multiplex PCR. The data contain approximately 130,000 clones, about 76% of them singletons. This clone was observed a handful of times. Its matching antigen is unknown. Sequenced input: PBMCs. The TCR originated in a woman aged 40 to 50 in good health and CMV-seronegative. This chain links TRBV5-4 with TRBJ1-6; TRBD1 might be the D (5 bases). The CDR3 DNA reads TGTGCCAGCACGGGGGGTGATTCACCCCTCCACTTT. This encodes CASTGGDSPLHF.